Listed below are T cell receptor beta chains from one sample, sequenced in a study of cytomegalovirus exposure and HLA in healthy donors. The table came from immunoSEQ multiplex PCR; TCRdb's copy has only in-frame clones and leaves some out. The sample comprises more than 200,000 clones, 60% to 85% of which are singletons, and about 16% rests with the top ten. Material for sequencing was PBMCs. Receptors originate from a man aged 40-49 years in good health and CMV-seronegative. CDR3s include the opening cysteine and the closing phenylalanine or tryptophan. A D gene is named only where the DNA matches it firmly. Expanded clones get a size class; other rows say once, few or many, or leave the size out.

size	D	J	V	CDR3	DNA
NA	NA	TRBJ2-2	TRBV5-1	CASSLVRGDTGELFF	TGCGCCAGCAGCTTGGTCAGGGGCGACACCGGGGAGCTGTTTTTT
few	NA	TRBJ1-2	TRBV5-6	CASSSRAYGYTF	TGTGCCAGCAGCTCGAGGGCCTATGGCTACACCTTC
NA	TRBD1	TRBJ1-2	TRBV9	CASSVLTGGGYGYTF	TGTGCCAGCAGCGTACTGACAGGGGGCGGCTATGGCTACACCTTC
NA	NA	TRBJ1-1	TRBV7-6	CATGGGQNTEAFF	TGTGCCACCGGGGGGGGGCAGAACACTGAAGCTTTCTTT
NA	NA	TRBJ1-2	TRBV2	CASSVFGQLYGYTF	TGTGCCAGCAGTGTTTTTGGACAGCTCTATGGCTACACCTTC
NA	NA	TRBJ1-2	TRBV5-1	CASSPPRSNYGYTF	TGCGCCAGCAGCCCCCCCAGGTCTAACTATGGCTACACCTTC
NA	NA	TRBJ2-3	TRBV9	CASSPTRYADTQYF	TGTGCCAGCAGCCCGACACGGTATGCAGATACGCAGTATTTT
NA	NA	TRBJ1-3	TRBV25-1	CASSAASFSGNTIYF	TGTGCCAGCAGTGCCGCGTCCTTCTCTGGAAACACCATATATTTT
NA	NA	TRBJ2-1	TRBV19	CASSIPRGNGDEQFF	TGTGCCAGTAGTATCCCCAGGGGTAATGGAGATGAGCAGTTCTTC
few	NA	TRBJ1-4	TRBV19	CASSTRQAQNEKLFF	TGTGCCAGTAGTACCAGACAGGCTCAAAATGAAAAACTGTTTTTT
NA	TRBD2	TRBJ2-1	TRBV9	CASSGPGTSETEQFF	TGTGCCAGCAGCGGACCCGGGACTAGCGAGACTGAGCAGTTCTTC
NA	TRBD1	TRBJ1-1	TRBV28	CASSPEGQGKAEAFF	TGTGCCAGCAGTCCGGAGGGACAGGGGAAGGCTGAAGCTTTCTTT
NA	NA	TRBJ1-6	TRBV18	CASSPGESSYNSPLHF	TGTGCCAGCTCACCTGGGGAGAGCTCCTATAATTCACCCCTCCACTTT
once	TRBD1	TRBJ2-3	TRBV9	CASSIRTGGRKDTQYF	TGTGCCAGCAGCATCCGGACAGGGGGCCGTAAAGATACGCAGTATTTT
once	TRBD1	TRBJ2-7	TRBV10-2	CASSGHGTGGYEQYF	TGCGCCAGCAGTGGACACGGGACAGGGGGCTACGAGCAGTACTTC
NA	NA	TRBJ2-2	TRBV1	CTSSQEAGTTTGELFF	TGCACCAGCAGCCAAGAGGCCGGGACAACGACCGGGGAGCTGTTTTTT
NA	TRBD2	TRBJ2-1	TRBV7-6	CASSASGAYNEQFF	TGTGCCAGCAGTGCTAGCGGGGCCTACAATGAGCAGTTCTTC
NA	NA	TRBJ2-7	TRBV7-6	CASSLALQDSNTYEQYF	TGTGCCAGCAGCTTGGCCCTCCAGGACTCAAACACCTACGAGCAGTACTTC
NA	TRBD1	TRBJ2-5	TRBV4-1	CASSQTRDRDPYQETQYF	TGCGCCAGCAGCCAAACCCGGGACAGGGACCCCTACCAAGAGACCCAGTACTTC
NA	TRBD1	TRBJ1-1	TRBV15	CATSSGDSKLNTEAFF	TGTGCCACCAGCAGCGGGGACAGCAAACTCAACACTGAAGCTTTCTTT
NA	TRBD2	TRBJ2-3	TRBV9	CASSLGGSGRTDTQYF	TGTGCCAGCAGCCTAGGAGGGAGCGGGAGGACAGATACGCAGTATTTT
NA	NA	TRBJ2-1	TRBV6-1	CASSVVASSYNEQFF	TGTGCCAGCAGTGTGGTCGCTAGCTCCTACAATGAGCAGTTCTTC
NA	NA	TRBJ2-3	TRBV5-6	CASSLGSSTDTQYF	TGTGCCAGCAGCTTGGGTTCTAGCACAGATACGCAGTATTTT
NA	NA	TRBJ2-7	TRBV7-9	CASSLAGGFHFFF	TGTGCCAGCAGTCTCGCTGGGGGCTTTCATTTTTTCTTC
once	TRBD1	TRBJ2-5	TRBV28	CASSSNRGRQETQYF	TGTGCCAGCAGCTCCAACAGGGGGCGCCAAGAGACCCAGTACTTC
NA	TRBD2	TRBJ2-1	TRBV5-1	CASSPRTSLNNEQFF	TGCGCCAGCAGCCCCCGGACTAGTTTAAACAATGAGCAGTTCTTC
NA	NA	TRBJ2-1	TRBV4-3	CASSQDRSSYNEQFF	TGCGCCAGCAGCCAAGATAGGAGCTCCTACAATGAGCAGTTCTTC
NA	NA	TRBJ2-7	TRBV5-6	CASSLEGQGNHEQYF	TGTGCCAGCAGCTTGGAAGGTCAGGGGAATCACGAGCAGTACTTC
NA	TRBD2	TRBJ2-1	TRBV7-3	CASSLTGLAGANEQFF	TGTGCCAGCAGCTTAACGGGACTAGCGGGAGCCAATGAGCAGTTCTTC
few	TRBD2	TRBJ2-3	TRBV7-3	CASSLPAPSGGTDTQYF	TGTGCCAGCAGCTTACCCGCTCCTAGCGGAGGCACAGATACGCAGTATTTT
NA	NA	TRBJ1-2	TRBV2	CASRDSFNYGYTF	TGTGCCAGCAGGGACAGTTTTAACTATGGCTACACCTTC
NA	NA	TRBJ2-7	TRBV9	CASSGGGTNYEQYF	TGTGCCAGCAGCGGGGGGGGCACGAACTACGAGCAGTACTTC
NA	NA	TRBJ2-3	TRBV6-1	CASSENGSRGDTQYF	TGTGCCAGCAGTGAAAACGGGAGTAGAGGAGATACGCAGTATTTT
NA	NA	TRBJ1-5	TRBV11-2	CASSLGGGVGQPQHF	TGTGCCAGCAGCTTGGGGGGAGGTGTAGGTCAGCCCCAGCATTTT
few	TRBD2	TRBJ2-3	TRBV6-4	CASRTSDIPDTQYF	TGTGCCAGCAGGACTAGCGATATCCCAGATACGCAGTATTTT
NA	TRBD1	TRBJ1-2	TRBV5-1	CASSLGTGGYGYTF	TGCGCCAGCAGCTTGGGGACAGGGGGCTATGGCTACACCTTC
NA	NA	TRBJ2-7	TRBV7-9	CASSLSSGRTRDYF	TGTGCCAGCAGCTTGAGTTCGGGGAGGACGCGGGATTACTTC
NA	NA	TRBJ2-6	TRBV11-2	CASSLVGRTAGANVLTF	TGTGCCAGCAGCTTAGTGGGTCGGACAGCTGGGGCCAACGTCCTGACTTTC
NA	TRBD1	TRBJ1-2	TRBV25-1	CASSQGQTGYTF	TGTGCCAGCAGCCAGGGACAGACTGGCTACACCTTC
NA	NA	TRBJ1-2	TRBV11-2	CASSIGTYTNYGYTF	TGTGCCAGCAGCATTGGGACTTACACTAACTATGGCTACACCTTC
NA	TRBD2	TRBJ2-1	TRBV10-2	CASSESGLAGSAFF	TGCGCCAGCAGTGAGTCTGGACTAGCGGGATCAGCGTTCTTC
NA	TRBD1	TRBJ1-1	TRBV5-1	CASSTGQVNTEAFF	TGCGCCAGCAGCACAGGACAGGTGAACACTGAAGCTTTCTTT
NA	TRBD1	TRBJ1-4	TRBV7-9	CASSPQGANEKLFF	TGTGCCAGCAGCCCACAGGGGGCTAATGAAAAACTGTTTTTT
NA	NA	TRBJ1-4	TRBV7-3	CASSPGSVLEKLFF	TGTGCCAGCAGCCCAGGCTCAGTTTTAGAAAAACTGTTTTTT
NA	TRBD1	TRBJ2-5	TRBV6-6	CASRLGQPQETQYF	TGTGCCAGCCGACTGGGACAGCCCCAAGAGACCCAGTACTTC
few	NA	TRBJ1-3	TRBV6-5	CASSYSTLGNTIYF	TGTGCCAGCAGTTATTCGACACTTGGAAACACCATATATTTT